The 8 T cell receptor beta chains below all came from one sample that was sequenced in a study of Ad26.COV2.S vaccination and SARS-CoV-2 variants. Specified treatment: approximately 18 received Ad26.COV2.S at low or high dose, single or two shots; 5 received placebo; per-sample allocation not given. Collection of samples fell on day 63 after the first vaccine or placebo injection. The method was immunoSEQ multiplex PCR; TCRdb's version includes in-frame clones alone and lacks a portion of them. The data show 300,000 to 350,000 clones, 85% to 90% seen once. This sample comprised peripheral blood, obtained in a trial of Ad26.COV2.S vaccine versus placebo. Receptors originate from a person aged 18-60 years who received the Ad26.COV2.S COVID-19 vaccine or a placebo.

The V gene is TRBV6-2 or TRBV6-3, the J gene TRBJ2-5; TRBD1 matches at 7 bases. The CDR3 length is 14 residues. V dropped 5 bases and J dropped 1; count of bases not matched to a gene: 4. Germline V CDR1 and CDR2: MNHEY, SVGEGT. The CDR3 loop is CASSNRGSQETQYF. CDR3 sequence (DNA): TGTGCCAGCAGTAACAGGGGTAGCCAAGAGACCCAGTACTTC.

The chain carries TRBV27 and TRBJ1-1; D gene unclear. Trimming left V 0 bases short and J 4 bases short, with 6 bases between. The CDR3 has 13 amino acids. Germline values: CDR1 MNHEY, CDR2 SMNVEV (reference sequence). The CDR3 reads CASSLSGITEAFF. The CDR3 DNA reads TGTGCCAGCAGTTTATCAGGTATCACTGAAGCTTTCTTT.

J is TRBJ2-7 and V is TRBV5-1; D unresolved. CDR1 and CDR2 from the germline V gene are SGHRS and YFSETQ. This CDR3 region has 14 residues. With 4 bases removed from V and 5 bases from J, the gap between germline ends came to 16 bases. As DNA, the CDR3 is TGCGCCAGCAGCCCGCCCAGTTTAGTCCACGAGCAGTACTTC. Amino acids: CASSPPSLVHEQYF.

The gene calls are TRBV7-2 and TRBJ1-6; D gene unclear. Germline V gene lookup returns CDR1 SGHTA and CDR2 FQGNSA. This CDR3 has 15 residues. Trimming shortened V by 1 base and J by 1 base, and 5 bases separated the two germline ends. The CDR3 sequence: CASSLGGSYNSPLHF. The CDR3 bases are TGTGCCAGCAGCTTAGGAGGTTCCTATAATTCACCCCTCCACTTT.

The V and J genes are TRBV6-2 or TRBV6-3 and TRBJ2-2, with TRBD1 matching over 7 bases. CDR1 is MNHEY, CDR2 SVGEGT, per germline. The V and J ends lost 0 bases and 5 bases, in that order; junction bases with no gene match: 6. This CDR3 has 16 residues. The CDR3 coding sequence is TGTGCCAGCAGTTACTCGACAGGGCCCTCGACCGGGGAGCTGTTTTTT. This sequence encodes CASSYSTGPSTGELFF.

As DNA, the CDR3 is TGTGCCAGCAGTCCAGCGGGCGTGCGGGCTAGGTCCGAGCAGTACGTC. It encodes CASSPAGVRARSEQYV. The chain links TRBV28 to TRBJ2-7; D may be TRBD2 (6 bases). This CDR3 contains 16 residues. Germline assignment: CDR1 MDHEN and CDR2 SYDVKM. V gave up 5 bases and J gave up 6 bases, with 23 bases separating them.

The gene calls are TRBV10-3 and TRBJ2-1; either TRBD1 or TRBD2 may supply D (5 bases each). Germline loops: CDR1 ENHRY, CDR2 SYGVKD. The CDR3 extends over 16 amino acids. Trimming took 10 bases from V and 0 from J, leaving 19 bases between them. The CDR3 reads CATQMGRGSSYNEQFF. As DNA, the CDR3 is TGTGCCACCCAGATGGGACGGGGAAGCTCCTACAATGAGCAGTTCTTC.

This clone has only one observation. The chain is built from TRBV6-4 and TRBJ2-1; the D gene is possibly TRBD2 (5 bases). In germline, CDR1 is MRHNA, CDR2 SNTAGT. V was shortened by 6 bases and J by 6 bases, with 6 bases between the two germline ends. The CDR3 length is 11 residues. CDR3 coding DNA: TGTGCCAGCAGCCGGGGCAATGAGCAGTTCTTC. This sequence encodes CASSRGNEQFF.